This T cell receptor beta chain was recovered during a study of neurological immune-mediated disorders. TCRdb re-called the 5' RACE reads through MiXCR, storing one row per CDR3 protein. Counted here are approximately 100,000 distinct CDR3 sequences, around 3.5% occurring once; the ten biggest clones make up 2.5% to 3%. This clonotype has a count of ten or more. The sequencing sample was made of PBMCs. The receptor comes from a woman aged 45-65 years with multiple sclerosis.

Here the CDR3 DNA reads TGTGCCAGCAGCCCTCCGACAGGAGGAGGCACAGATACGCAGTATTTT. Its translation is CASSPPTGGGTDTQYF. The V and J genes are TRBV12-3 or TRBV12-4 and TRBJ2-3, with a tentative D call TRBD1 (6 bases). Trimming pared 6 bases from V and 1 base from J, leaving 17 bases between. This CDR3 region has 16 residues.